This record covers a single TCR beta chain. The antigen is unknown. The repertoire was sequenced with immunoSEQ multiplex PCR; TCRdb's copy has only in-frame clones and lacks some. The sample records around 56,000 clones, approximately 90% being singletons. The source of the sample is a study of OX40 agonist ivuxolimab in advanced cancers. Study at large: Males comprised 70% to 90% of the group, whose mean age was approximately 60 years (range 23 to 79). The study's findings and limits: Partial responders receiving 0.1-3.0 mg/kg showed among the lowest clonal expansion. Blood T cells, both CD4+ and CD8+, expanded clonally by week 6 at 0.1 to 3.0 mg/kg. More expanded clones were found, on average, in CD8+ than in CD4+ T cells.

Trimming left V 1 base short and J 1 base short, with 7 bases between. Germline CDR1 LNHDA, CDR2 SQIVND (reference sequence). The length of the CDR3 is 14 residues. This clonotype was sampled from an adult with an advanced solid tumor such as melanoma, head and neck, liver or kidney cancer. The sample was CD4+ or CD8+ T cells sorted from blood, taken in a trial of the OX40 agonist ivuxolimab. The chain recombines TRBV19 with TRBJ1-1; the D gene is possibly TRBD1 (5 bases). The CDR3 reads CASSIAGANTEAFF. In DNA form, the CDR3 reads TGTGCCAGTAGTATAGCCGGGGCGAACACTGAAGCTTTCTTT.